This T cell receptor (beta chain) was recorded in a study of blood T cell repertoires in COVID-19. Authors' analysis steps: Amplification of reference gene primers was used by the study to estimate nucleated cell counts. The protocol was immunoSEQ multiplex PCR, while the TCRdb copy is restricted to in-frame clones and leaves out a portion. V, J and clone size are taken as reported in that table, and D and trimming were inferred from the DNA itself. Of hundreds of thousands of clones listed, roughly nine tenths were seen once; the top ten hold over 2%. V shed 5 bases and J shed 10 bases, with 14 bases lying between them. The germline V gene encodes CDR1 MNHEY and CDR2 SMNVEV (reference sequence). The length of the CDR3 is 13 residues.

The chain employs TRBV27 and TRBJ1-4; D unclear. Source material: peripheral blood. This clonotype originated in a woman aged 50 to 60 who had recovered from COVID-19. The chain's CDR3 is CASSPSLSGKLFF. CDR3 nucleotides: TGTGCCAGCAGTCCGTCCTTAAGCGGAAAACTGTTTTTT.